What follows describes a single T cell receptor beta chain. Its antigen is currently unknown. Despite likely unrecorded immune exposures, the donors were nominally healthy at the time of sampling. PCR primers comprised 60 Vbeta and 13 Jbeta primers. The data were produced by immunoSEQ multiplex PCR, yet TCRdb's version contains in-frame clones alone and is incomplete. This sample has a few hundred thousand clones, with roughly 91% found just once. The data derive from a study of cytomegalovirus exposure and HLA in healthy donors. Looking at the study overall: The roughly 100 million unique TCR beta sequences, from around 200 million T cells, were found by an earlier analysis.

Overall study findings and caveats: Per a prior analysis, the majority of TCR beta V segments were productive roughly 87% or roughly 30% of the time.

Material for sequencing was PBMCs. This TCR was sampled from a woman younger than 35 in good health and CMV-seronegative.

CDR3 residues: CASSLSSGRSYEQYF. The DNA of the CDR3 is TGTGCCAGCAGTCTATCTAGCGGGAGATCCTACGAGCAGTACTTC. The chain uses TRBV6-6 and TRBJ2-7; 10 bases match TRBD2. Germline assignment: CDR1 MNHNY and CDR2 SVGAGI (reference sequence). There are 15 residues in the CDR3. V trimming: 5 bases; J trimming: 1 base; junction bases outside the gene matches: 5.